The 21 T cell receptor beta chains reported below all come from one sample, sequenced in a study of cytomegalovirus exposure and HLA in healthy donors. PCR was performed using 60 Vbeta and 13 Jbeta primers. Sequencing was performed with immunoSEQ multiplex PCR; in TCRdb, only in-frame clones are kept and a portion is missing. This table has about 86,000 clones, about three quarters appearing once. The specimen sequenced was PBMCs. The receptors were sampled from a man aged 60 to 69 in good health and CMV-seronegative.

This chain connects TRBV11-3 to TRBJ2-7; possible D gene TRBD2, 6 bases. Trimming took off 3 bases at V and 0 bases at J, with 9 bases between the two ends. The V gene's germline CDR1 is SGHNT and CDR2 YENEEA. This CDR3 comprises 14 residues. CDR3 residues: CASSLGGASYEQYF. The CDR3 bases are TGTGCCAGCAGCTTGGGCGGGGCCTCCTACGAGCAGTACTTC.

This chain connects TRBV28 to TRBJ2-1; 9 bases fit TRBD2. CDR1 is MDHEN and CDR2 is SYDVKM in the germline V gene. The CDR3 runs 16 residues. The trim removed 5 bases at V and 3 bases at J, leaving 8 bases unmatched. The CDR3 sequence is CASSGKTSGYYNEQFF. The CDR3 nucleotides are TGTGCCAGCAGTGGGAAGACTAGCGGCTACTACAATGAGCAGTTCTTC.

J is TRBJ2-3 and V is TRBV7-2; weak D call: TRBD2 (5 bases). In germline, CDR1 is SGHTA, CDR2 FQGNSA. The CDR3 contains 13 residues. V gave up 5 bases and J gave up 3 bases, with 9 bases separating them. The CDR3 reads CASSRGLTDTQYF. As DNA, the CDR3 is TGTGCCAGCAGCCGTGGACTGACAGATACGCAGTATTTT.

The rearrangement joins TRBV5-6 to TRBJ2-2, with D maybe TRBD2 (6 bases). The V gene's germline CDR1 is SGHDT and CDR2 YYEEEE. V dropped 1 base and J dropped 4 bases, with 14 bases sitting between them. The CDR3 runs 16 residues. The CDR3 coding sequence is TGTGCCAGCAGCTTGTTGGGGGGTCGGCGCACCGGGGAGCTGTTTTTT. Protein: CASSLLGGRRTGELFF.

This sequence joins TRBV28 and TRBJ1-5; 10 bases align to TRBD1. The CDR3 length is 15 residues. The ends lost 7 bases at V and 7 bases at J; junction bases unmatched: 10. CDR1 is MDHEN and CDR2 is SYDVKM in the germline V gene. Here the CDR3 reads CASNRQGARNQPQHF. In DNA, the CDR3 is TGTGCCAGCAATAGACAGGGGGCAAGGAACCAGCCCCAGCATTTT.

This sequence joins TRBV19 and TRBJ1-6; 7 bases line up with TRBD1. CDR3 size: 14 residues. Per germline, CDR1 LNHDA and CDR2 SQIVND (reference sequence). The V and J ends lost 5 bases and 7 bases, in that order; junction bases with no gene match: 5. CDR3 DNA sequence: TGTGCCAGTAGTGTGACAGGGCACAATTCACCCCTCCACTTT. Translating it yields CASSVTGHNSPLHF.

The genes are TRBV5-1 and TRBJ2-7; 13 bases are a match to TRBD2. This CDR3 is 16 amino acids long. After removal of 4 bases from V and 3 bases from J, the junction contained 7 bases not matched to a gene. Germline CDR1 SGHRS, CDR2 YFSETQ. The DNA of the CDR3 is TGCGCCAGCAGCGACGGACTAGCGGGAGTCCACTACGAGCAGTACTTC. It translates to CASSDGLAGVHYEQYF. Drawing the rest from reference TRBV5-1 and TRBJ2-7, the complete variable domain is KAGVTQTPRYLIKTRGQQVTLSCSPISGHRSVSWYQQTPGQGLQFLFEYFSETQRNKGNFPGRFSGRQFSNSRSEMNVSTLELGDSALYLCASSDGLAGVHYEQYFGPGTRLTVT.

This chain connects TRBV11-3 to TRBJ2-1; 10 nucleotides align to TRBD1. Germline lookup yields CDR1 SGHNT and CDR2 YENEEA. The CDR3 is made up of 15 amino acids. The V and J ends lost 5 bases and 5 bases, in that order; junction bases with no gene match: 6. The CDR3 sequence is CASSGGQGPHNEQFF. The CDR3 DNA reads as TGTGCCAGCAGCGGGGGACAGGGGCCCCACAATGAGCAGTTCTTC.

The count of this clone is one. CDR3 region: CASSSLQDRGEAFF. The CDR3, as DNA: TGTGCCAGCAGCTCGCTGCAGGACAGGGGAGAAGCTTTCTTT. J is TRBJ1-1 and V is TRBV7-8; 9 positions agree with TRBD1. This CDR3 has 14 residues. Germline V CDR1 and CDR2: SGHVS, FQNEAQ. The junction had 8 bases not matched to a gene; V was cut back by 4 bases and J by 8 bases.

The rearrangement uses TRBV9 and TRBJ2-7; D ambiguous. V was pared by 0 bases and J by 7 bases, with 11 bases between. CDR1 and CDR2 (germline): SGDLS, YYNGEE. The CDR3 is made up of 13 amino acids. The CDR3 sequence: CASSVVNSGEQYF. As DNA, the CDR3 is TGTGCCAGCAGCGTAGTAAACTCCGGGGAGCAGTACTTC.

This clone was counted a few times. V and J are TRBV7-6 and TRBJ2-1, with 8 bases fitting TRBD2. The trim removed 2 bases at V and 6 bases at J, leaving 12 bases unmatched. In germline, CDR1 is SGHVS, CDR2 FNYEAQ. The CDR3 is 17 residues long. The CDR3 DNA reads TGTGCCAGCAGCTTAAGGCTAGGGCGGGGGGCGCTCAATGAGCAGTTCTTC. It specifies CASSLRLGRGALNEQFF. Full variable domain (remainder filled in from reference TRBV7-6 and TRBJ2-1): GAGVSQSPRYKVTKRGQDVALRCDPISGHVSLYWYRQALGQGPEFLTYFNYEAQQDKSGLPNDRFSAERPEGSISTLTIQRTEQRDSAMYRCASSLRLGRGALNEQFFGPGTRLTVL.

This chain joins TRBV5-1 and TRBJ2-2; D gene ambiguous. Per the germline V gene, CDR1 is SGHRS and CDR2 is YFSETQ. Trimming took 1 base from V and 8 from J, leaving 3 bases between them. This CDR3 contains 11 residues. This CDR3 reads CASSLRGELFF. The CDR3 DNA follows: TGCGCCAGCAGCTTGCGGGGGGAGCTGTTTTTT.

A single count supports this clone. V is TRBV10-3 and J is TRBJ1-2; D is unclear. V was cut by 6 bases and J by 4 bases, with 12 bases left in between. Germline CDR1 and CDR2: ENHRY and SYGVKD. This CDR3 is built from 13 residues. The CDR3 spells CAIRSVGGYGYTF. The CDR3 DNA is TGTGCCATCAGGAGCGTCGGAGGCTATGGCTACACCTTC.

CDR3 DNA sequence: TGTGCCAGCAGCTTACAGGGGGCGAGGCACGAGCAGTACTTC. This encodes CASSLQGARHEQYF. The V and J genes are TRBV5-6 and TRBJ2-7; 9 nucleotides match TRBD1. V was clipped by 2 bases and J by 5 bases; unmatched bases: 5. The CDR3 is made up of 14 amino acids. Germline CDR1 and CDR2: SGHDT and YYEEEE.

This chain connects TRBV29-1 to TRBJ2-3; the match to TRBD2 covers 9 bases. CDR3 length equals 13 residues. Trimming at V came to 6 bases and at J to 0 bases, leaving 1 base not matched to a gene. CDR1 and CDR2 (germline): SQVTM, ANQGSEA. The CDR3 DNA reads as TGCAGCGTCAGCGGGAGGAGCACAGATACGCAGTATTTT. Its translation: CSVSGRSTDTQYF.

In its sample, this clone was seen a few times. This sequence joins TRBV7-2 and TRBJ1-6, with D possibly matching TRBD1 (5 bases). The CDR3 sequence is 13 residues long. From germline, CDR1 is SGHTA and CDR2 FQGNSA. V dropped 1 base and J dropped 11 bases, with 9 bases sitting between them. In DNA form, the CDR3 reads TGTGCCAGCAGCTTAGGCAGGGAGGCACCCCTCCACTTT. Its translation is CASSLGREAPLHF.

This CDR3 reads CASSQVQGAGTEAFF. The CDR3 bases are TGCGCCAGCAGCCAGGTACAGGGTGCCGGCACTGAAGCTTTCTTT. The rearrangement uses TRBV4-1 and TRBJ1-1, with D possibly being TRBD1 (6 bases). Trimming left V 3 bases short and J 4 bases short, with 15 bases between. The germline V gene encodes CDR1 MGHRA and CDR2 YSYEKL. The CDR3 is 15 residues long.

The V call is TRBV6-1, the J call TRBJ2-7; the D gene is possibly TRBD1 (6 bases). Trimming took 6 bases from V and 3 from J, leaving 18 bases between them. The CDR3 runs 15 residues. Per the germline V gene, CDR1 is MNHNS and CDR2 is SASEGT. For the CDR3, the DNA is TGTGCCAGCAGCTCTCGGGAAGGGGGTCACTACGAGCAGTACTTC. Residues: CASSSREGGHYEQYF.

This clone appeared once. The rearrangement uses TRBV29-1 and TRBJ1-2; D uncertain. The CDR3 is 14 amino acids. V was pared by 0 bases and J by 2 bases, with 10 bases between. The germline gives CDR1 SQVTM, CDR2 ANQGSEA. Here the CDR3 reads CSVEDFDGNYGYTF. CDR3 coding DNA: TGCAGCGTTGAAGATTTCGACGGGAACTATGGCTACACCTTC.

This clone occurred once. The chain carries TRBV2 and TRBJ1-4; 7 bases align to TRBD1. Germline loops: CDR1 SNHLY, CDR2 FYNNEI. The CDR3 contains 12 residues. V shed 9 bases and J 5 bases; nucleotides not matched to a gene: 3. The CDR3 sequence: CARGTENEKLFF. As DNA, the CDR3 is TGTGCCAGGGGGACAGAAAATGAAAAACTGTTTTTT.

V is TRBV5-5 and J is TRBJ1-2; maybe TRBD1 (6 bases). Germline CDR1 reads SGHKS; CDR2 reads YYEKEE (reference sequence). The V gene lost 0 bases and the J gene lost 7 bases, with 10 bases spanning the gap. The length of the CDR3 is 13 residues. The chain's CDR3 is CASSLGGQVGYTF. DNA for the CDR3: TGTGCCAGCAGCTTGGGGGGGCAGGTTGGCTACACCTTC.